Listed below are T cell receptor beta chains from one sample, sequenced in a study of T cells after yellow fever vaccination. One entry per CDR3 protein results from TCRdb running MiXCR on the 5' RACE reads. This table has about 580,000 distinct CDR3 sequences, around a sixth appearing once. The sample in question was PBMCs, obtained 5 days after the first yellow fever vaccination. The receptors were sampled from a man aged 18-30 years who received the YFV17D yellow fever vaccine. Each CDR3 is given with its conserved first and last residue. Fields, in order: D gene, V gene, clone size, J gene, CDR3 length, CDR3 protein, CDR3 DNA. A D gene is named only where the DNA matches it firmly. Some rows mark clone size as missing; the rest say once, few, many or name a class of expanded clone.

.,TRBV20-1,once,TRBJ2-3,13,CSAKTPSPDTQYF,TGCAGTGCTAAAACCCCCTCCCCAGATACGCAGTATTTT
TRBD2,TRBV11-2,.,TRBJ2-3,18,CASSPWTSGGASTDTQYF,TGTGCCAGCAGCCCCTGGACTAGCGGGGGTGCTAGCACAGATACGCAGTATTTT
.,TRBV5-1,.,TRBJ1-3,15,CASSLAAGSGNTIYF,TGCGCCAGCAGCTTGGCGGCAGGCTCTGGAAACACCATATATTTT
.,TRBV7-8,.,TRBJ2-1,14,CASSLIGADSEQFF,TGTGCCAGCAGCTTAATAGGGGCCGATAGTGAGCAGTTCTTC
.,TRBV11-3,.,TRBJ2-2,15,CASSLGGADTGELFF,TGTGCCAGCAGCTTAGGGGGGGCGGACACCGGGGAGCTGTTTTTT
.,TRBV24-1,.,TRBJ2-5,14,CATSGTGLSGTQYF,TGTGCCACCAGTGGCACCGGATTATCGGGGACCCAGTACTTC
TRBD1,TRBV24-1,.,TRBJ2-3,13,CATSLQGADTQYF,TGTGCCACCAGTCTACAGGGGGCAGATACGCAGTATTTT
TRBD1,TRBV6-5,.,TRBJ2-3,15,CASSHGTGLADTQYF,TGTGCCAGCAGTCACGGGACAGGTCTGGCAGATACGCAGTATTTT
.,TRBV9,.,TRBJ1-6,16,CASSVSPDSDVTPLHF,TGTGCCAGCAGCGTATCACCAGACAGCGACGTAACACCCCTCCACTTT
.,TRBV12-3/TRBV12-4,.,TRBJ1-4,15,CASSLNGATNEKLFF,TGTGCCAGCAGTTTAAACGGTGCAACTAATGAAAAACTGTTTTTT
.,TRBV24-1,.,TRBJ2-4,13,CATSDLPGNIQYF,TGTGCCACCAGTGATTTGCCCGGGAACATTCAGTACTTC
.,TRBV5-6,many,TRBJ2-3,14,CASSLERNTDTQYF,TGTGCCAGCAGCTTGGAAAGAAATACAGATACGCAGTATTTT
TRBD1,TRBV14,many,TRBJ2-7,15,CASSPGTGGIYEQYF,TGTGCCAGCAGCCCGGGGACAGGGGGCATCTACGAGCAGTACTTC
TRBD1,TRBV9,.,TRBJ2-3,19,CASSSGGRTGGLSTDTQYF,TGTGCCAGCAGCTCAGGGGGAAGGACAGGGGGCCTAAGCACAGATACGCAGTATTTT
.,TRBV5-6,few,TRBJ1-2,15,CASSLRSGVSYGYTF,TGTGCCAGCAGCTTGAGGTCAGGGGTTTCCTATGGCTACACCTTC
.,TRBV5-1,.,TRBJ2-7,15,CASSLGPGRDYEQYF,TGCGCCAGCAGCTTGGGGCCCGGACGGGACTACGAGCAGTACTTC
.,TRBV12-3/TRBV12-4,.,TRBJ2-7,14,CASRPRGGGGEQYF,TGTGCCAGCAGGCCGAGGGGGGGCGGAGGCGAGCAGTACTTC
TRBD1,TRBV6-1,few,TRBJ1-1,13,CATYRGEDTEAFF,TGTGCCACCTACAGGGGAGAAGACACTGAAGCTTTCTTT
.,TRBV7-9,.,TRBJ1-2,13,CASSLALDYGYTF,TGTGCCAGCAGCTTAGCGCTCGACTATGGCTACACCTTC
.,TRBV6-2/TRBV6-3,few,TRBJ2-5,13,CASTFHGIKTQYF,TGTGCCAGCACTTTTCATGGGATCAAGACCCAGTACTTC
.,TRBV20-1,few,TRBJ1-1,12,CSATPRAVEAFF,TGCAGTGCTACCCCTCGGGCGGTTGAAGCTTTCTTT
.,TRBV9,few,TRBJ1-1,15,CASSPRGVGGTEAFF,TGTGCCAGCAGCCCTAGGGGGGTCGGTGGCACTGAAGCTTTCTTT
.,TRBV6-2/TRBV6-3,many,TRBJ2-1,17,CASSYLPKGERYNEQFF,TGTGCCAGCAGTTACCTCCCTAAGGGGGAGCGATACAATGAGCAGTTCTTC
.,TRBV29-1,many,TRBJ1-1,11,CTGLRNTEAFF,TGTACAGGTCTGAGGAACACTGAAGCTTTCTTT
TRBD2,TRBV29-1,.,TRBJ2-3,13,CSSGGVDTDTQYF,TGCAGCTCGGGGGGGGTTGACACAGATACGCAGTATTTT
.,TRBV7-9,few,TRBJ2-4,15,CASSGYDIAKNIQYF,TGTGCCAGCAGCGGCTATGACATCGCCAAAAACATTCAGTACTTC
.,TRBV4-2,few,TRBJ1-1,17,CASSQVGRAKEDTEAFF,TGTGCCAGCAGCCAAGTGGGCAGGGCTAAGGAGGACACTGAAGCTTTCTTT
.,TRBV5-1,few,TRBJ2-2,15,CASSLTPRLAGELFF,TGCGCCAGCAGCTTGACCCCCCGGCTTGCCGGGGAGCTGTTTTTT
.,TRBV7-3,many,TRBJ2-2,13,CASSPRPTGELFF,TGTGCCAGCAGCCCTCGGCCCACCGGGGAGCTGTTTTTT
.,TRBV2,few,TRBJ2-3,15,CASSLLGVDSDTQYF,TGTGCCAGCAGCCTACTAGGGGTGGACTCAGATACGCAGTATTTT
.,TRBV29-1,.,TRBJ2-1,13,CSVEGTRFDEQFF,TGCAGCGTTGAGGGAACGCGGTTCGATGAGCAGTTCTTC
.,TRBV4-2,.,TRBJ2-1,15,CASSRPGLGVDEQFF,TGTGCCAGCAGCCGGCCGGGGCTAGGGGTAGATGAGCAGTTCTTC
TRBD2,TRBV19,few,TRBJ2-3,16,CASSRAGASSTDTQYF,TGTGCCAGTAGTCGAGCGGGGGCCTCTAGCACAGATACGCAGTATTTT
.,TRBV28,few,TRBJ1-4,14,CASSFRQGSEKLFF,TGTGCCAGCAGTTTTCGGCAGGGGAGCGAAAAACTGTTTTTT
.,TRBV12-3/TRBV12-4,few,TRBJ2-5,14,CASSGESYQETQYF,TGTGCCAGCAGTGGCGAGTCCTACCAAGAGACCCAGTACTTC
.,TRBV7-9,.,TRBJ2-3,14,CASSLGQSADTQYF,TGTGCCAGCAGCTTAGGACAGTCGGCAGATACGCAGTATTTT
.,TRBV6-5,few,TRBJ1-6,12,CASLSRGSPLHF,TGTGCCAGTCTCTCGCGTGGATCACCCCTCCACTTT
TRBD1,TRBV30,many,TRBJ2-1,15,CAWSVGTGVDNEQFF,TGTGCCTGGAGTGTAGGGACAGGGGTTGACAATGAGCAGTTCTTC
.,TRBV6-1,few,TRBJ1-6,15,CASSLKRQVNSPLHF,TGTGCCAGCAGCCTCAAGAGACAGGTCAATTCACCCCTCCACTTT
TRBD1,TRBV5-1,few,TRBJ2-3,17,CASSLPVTGTFSDTQYF,TGCGCCAGCAGCTTGCCCGTGACAGGGACGTTTTCAGATACGCAGTATTTT
.,TRBV12-3/TRBV12-4,many,TRBJ2-3,15,CALRRGTGTTDTQYF,TGTGCCCTTCGGCGGGGGACAGGCACCACAGATACGCAGTATTTT
.,TRBV20-1,.,TRBJ2-3,13,CSDTETSTDTQYF,TGCAGTGATACGGAAACTAGCACAGATACGCAGTATTTT
.,TRBV5-1,few,TRBJ1-1,14,CASSSGVGDTEAFF,TGCGCCAGCAGCAGTGGAGTAGGGGACACTGAAGCTTTCTTT
.,TRBV7-2,few,TRBJ2-5,14,CASSLKYRGETQYF,TGTGCCAGCAGCTTAAAATACAGAGGAGAGACCCAGTACTTC
.,TRBV5-1,few,TRBJ1-5,15,CASSLAGGGDQPQHF,TGCGCCAGCAGCTTGGCCGGAGGGGGGGATCAGCCCCAGCATTTT
TRBD1,TRBV6-1,few,TRBJ2-4,17,CASRGRDRDYTKNIQYF,TGTGCCAGCAGGGGGCGGGACAGGGATTATACCAAAAACATTCAGTACTTC
.,TRBV7-2,many,TRBJ1-3,14,CASSPRGGGNTIYF,TGTGCCAGCAGCCCGCGGGGGGGTGGAAACACCATATATTTT
TRBD2,TRBV7-3,few,TRBJ2-1,16,CASSSPSSGGAGEQFF,TGTGCCAGCAGCTCCCCCTCTAGCGGGGGGGCAGGGGAGCAGTTCTTC
TRBD1,TRBV5-1,.,TRBJ1-3,16,CASRQGGSLSGNTIYF,TGCGCCAGCCGCCAAGGGGGCTCCCTCTCTGGAAACACCATATATTTT
.,TRBV15,.,TRBJ1-1,14,CATSRDVSNTEAFF,TGTGCCACCAGCAGAGATGTAAGCAACACTGAAGCTTTCTTT
.,TRBV3-1,.,TRBJ2-1,13,CASSQVTTNEQFF,TGTGCCAGCAGCCAAGTGACGACTAATGAGCAGTTCTTC